Listed here are 17 T cell receptor beta chains from one sample, sequenced in a study of T cell responses to AZD1222 COVID-19 vaccine. Clones were sequenced by immunoSEQ multiplex PCR, and TCRdb holds only the in-frame ones, with some missing. The table includes 80,000 or so clones, nearly 90% detected once. The material was peripheral blood, obtained on day 0 of AZD1222 vaccination. These receptors were obtained from an adult in good health.

For the CDR3, the DNA is TGCGCCAGCAGCTCCGGACTAGCGGGAGTAGGGCAAGAGACCCAGTACTTC. Translated: CASSSGLAGVGQETQYF. This sequence joins TRBV5-1 and TRBJ2-5; 13 positions agree with TRBD2. With 3 bases clipped from V and 2 bases from J, the junction kept 7 bases outside the gene matches. The CDR3 is 17 amino acids. Germline V CDR1 and CDR2: SGHRS, YFSETQ.

The chain joins TRBV7-9 to TRBJ1-2; D perhaps matches TRBD1 (6 bases). V dropped 5 bases and J dropped 4 bases, with 17 bases sitting between them. The CDR3 spans 15 residues. Germline-derived CDR1 and CDR2 are SEHNR and FQNEAQ (reference sequence). The CDR3 region has the DNA TGTGCCAGCAGCGAAGCCTCTCGGGACATCTATGGCTACACCTTC. Translation: CASSEASRDIYGYTF.

The rearrangement links TRBV3-1 (or the pseudogene TRBV3-2) to TRBJ1-1, with TRBD1 identical over 9 bases. V was clipped by 10 bases and J by 1 base; unmatched bases: 7. Germline CDR1 reads LGHDT; CDR2 reads YNNKEL (reference sequence). This CDR3 is built from 14 residues. In DNA, the CDR3 is TGTGCCATACGGGACAGGGCAAGGAACACTGAAGCTTTCTTT. Its translation: CAIRDRARNTEAFF.

The chain is built from TRBV18 and TRBJ2-3; 7 bases map to TRBD1. Per germline, CDR1 KGHSH and CDR2 LQKENI. The CDR3 extends over 15 amino acids. V lost 2 bases and J lost 3; bases outside the gene matches: 5. CDR3 bases: TGTGCCAGCTCACCATATCCACAGGGGACAGATACGCAGTATTTT. Its protein is CASSPYPQGTDTQYF.

This chain connects TRBV3-1 (or the pseudogene TRBV3-2) to TRBJ1-2; no definite D call. This CDR3 contains 13 residues. Germline V gives CDR1 LGHDT, CDR2 YNNKEL (reference sequence). V was trimmed by 3 bases and J by 1 base, leaving 6 bases between them. The CDR3 bases are TGTGCCAGCAGCCAGGGCCTTAACTATGGCTACACCTTC. Its translation is CASSQGLNYGYTF.

Here the CDR3 reads CASSQAGTGNEQFF. The CDR3 DNA follows: TGTGCCAGCAGCCAAGCCGGGACAGGGAACGAGCAGTTCTTC. The chain has TRBV3-1 (or the pseudogene TRBV3-2) and TRBJ2-1; 9 bases are a match to TRBD1. Germline CDR1 reads LGHDT; CDR2 reads YNNKEL (reference sequence). The CDR3 spans 14 residues. The V and J ends lost 1 base and 10 bases, in that order; junction bases with no gene match: 5.

This chain connects TRBV28 to TRBJ2-1, with 10 bases identical to TRBD2. Per germline, CDR1 MDHEN and CDR2 SYDVKM. V was pared by 5 bases and J by 4 bases, with 8 bases of the junction left unmatched. The CDR3 totals 16 residues. The CDR3 protein is CASSVVSGGVYNEQFF. The CDR3 nucleotides are TGTGCCAGCAGTGTGGTCAGCGGGGGGGTATACAATGAGCAGTTCTTC.

The V and J genes are TRBV28 and TRBJ1-1; D perhaps matches TRBD1 (5 bases). The germline V gene has CDR1 MDHEN and CDR2 SYDVKM. Between the trimmed V and J ends, which lost 2 bases and 5 bases, there was a span of 12 bases. CDR3 size: 14 residues. The CDR3, as DNA: TGTGCCAGCAGTTTAAGCCCGGGGCGGACTGAAGCTTTCTTT. Its translation is CASSLSPGRTEAFF.

By sample fraction, this clone is medium-sized. J is TRBJ1-5 and V is TRBV12-5; 9 nucleotides match TRBD1. In germline, CDR1 is LGHNT, CDR2 FRNRAP. The V segment lost 4 bases and the J segment 6 bases; nucleotides outside the gene matches: 7. The CDR3 consists of 15 residues. CDR3 bases: TGTGCTAGTGGTTCCTGGACAGGGGCGGCTCAGCCCCAGCATTTT. Its protein product is CASGSWTGAAQPQHF.

A remark on this clone: Other DNA sequences in this sample translate to the same CDR3. The gene calls are TRBV6-2 or TRBV6-3 and TRBJ2-7; TRBD2 matches at 10 bases. Per germline, CDR1 MNHEY and CDR2 SVGEGT. This CDR3 has 15 amino acids. V was clipped by 4 bases and J by 1 base; unmatched bases: 4. CDR3 in DNA: TGTGCCAGCAGTTCAGCGGGGGGGGGATCCTACGAGCAGTACTTC. Translation: CASSSAGGGSYEQYF.

The chain couples TRBV7-9 to TRBJ1-2, with D perhaps TRBD1 (5 bases). Germline CDR1 is SEHNR and CDR2 is FQNEAQ (reference sequence). The CDR3 length is 14 residues. The V end lost 8 bases, the J end lost 8 bases, and 21 bases lay between the germline ends. CDR3 loop: CASSVGQRFGGYTF. CDR3 nucleotide sequence: TGTGCCAGCTCCGTGGGGCAGCGGTTCGGAGGCTACACCTTC. The full variable domain, completed using reference TRBV7-9 and TRBJ1-2, is DTGVSQNPRHKITKRGQNVTFRCDPISEHNRLYWYRQTLGQGPEFLTYFQNEAQLEKSRLLSDRFSAERPKGSFSTLEIQRTEQGDSAMYLCASSVGQRFGGYTFGSGTRLTVV.

DNA of the CDR3: TGCGCCAGCAGCTTGGCGCTAGCGGTTAGCACAGATACGCAGTATTTT. It codes for CASSLALAVSTDTQYF. The genes are TRBV5-1 and TRBJ2-3; the match to TRBD2 covers 7 bases. V shed 0 bases and J 0 bases; nucleotides not matched to a gene: 4. The CDR3 covers 16 residues. From germline, CDR1 is SGHRS and CDR2 YFSETQ.

The chain carries TRBV2 and TRBJ1-2; 9 bases line up with TRBD1. The CDR3 runs to 13 residues. After removal of 7 bases from V and 8 bases from J, the junction contained 8 bases not matched to a gene. The germline gives CDR1 SNHLY, CDR2 FYNNEI. CDR3 coding DNA: TGTGCCAGCACCGGGACAGGGCTCTTGGGCTACACCTTC. Its protein product is CASTGTGLLGYTF.

The V call is TRBV6-5, the J call TRBJ1-1; perhaps TRBD1 as D (5 bases). The CDR3 is 15 amino acids. Trimming cost V 8 bases and J 4 bases, with 20 bases left between them. Germline CDR1 reads MNHEY; CDR2 reads SVGAGI. CDR3 residues: CASRSAGEEVTEAFF. The CDR3 nucleotides are TGTGCCAGCCGGAGTGCGGGGGAAGAAGTCACTGAAGCTTTCTTT.

The chain employs TRBV19 and TRBJ1-1; D gene uncertain. Germline V gives CDR1 LNHDA, CDR2 SQIVND (reference sequence). V was cut by 0 bases and J by 7 bases, with 9 bases left in between. The CDR3 consists of 13 residues. CDR3 sequence: CASSIEGRFEAFF. For the CDR3, the DNA is TGTGCCAGTAGTATAGAGGGCCGGTTTGAAGCTTTCTTT.

This sequence joins TRBV5-1 and TRBJ2-5; D gene ambiguous. From germline, CDR1 is SGHRS and CDR2 YFSETQ. V was pared by 1 base and J by 1 base, with 8 bases between. The CDR3 has 14 residues. The CDR3 region is CASSLRPGQETQYF. CDR3 DNA: TGCGCCAGCAGCTTGAGACCGGGCCAAGAGACCCAGTACTTC.

The chain is built from TRBV6-2 or TRBV6-3 and TRBJ2-4, with D possibly being TRBD2 (6 bases). The CDR3 sequence is 18 residues long. The germline CDR1 and CDR2 sequences are MNHEY and SVGEGT. V was cut by 0 bases and J by 10 bases, with 25 bases left in between. Here the CDR3 reads CASSYSQQIGGGTPIQYF. The CDR3 bases are TGTGCCAGCAGTTACTCGCAACAGATAGGAGGAGGGACCCCGATTCAGTACTTC.